These 19 T cell receptor beta chains were all obtained from the same sample, sequenced in a study of vaccination and CD4 T cells after COVID-19. These receptors lack a known antigen. Sample treatment: roughly 10-day PBMC culture with coronavirus spike peptide pools or control peptides (ViraFEST assay). With the Oncomine TCR Beta short-read assay, DNA from cultured CD4+ T cells was sequenced. TCRdb processed the PCR reads anew with MiXCR; each CDR3 protein has one entry. The sample gives about 17,000 distinct CDR3 sequences, 45% to 65% of which show up once; under 20% is in the top ten. Material for sequencing was CD4+ T cells from blood, cultured in vitro. The receptors were sampled from a human donor who had recovered from COVID-19.

This clonotype was counted a single time. The V gene is TRBV7-9, the J gene TRBJ1-5, with D tentatively TRBD1 (6 bases). The CDR3 length is 16 residues. Germline CDR1 SEHNR, CDR2 FQNEAQ (reference sequence). V was clipped by 0 bases and J by 5 bases, with 14 bases between them. In DNA, the CDR3 is TGTGCCAGCAGCTTAGCCAGGGGCAATATGGATCAGCCCCAGCATTTT. Protein sequence: CASSLARGNMDQPQHF.

This chain links TRBV11-3 with TRBJ1-1; D not certain. The CDR3 contains 20 residues. The V gene's germline CDR1 is SGHNT and CDR2 YENEEA. V was shortened by 1 base and J by 1 base, with 25 bases between the two germline ends. The DNA for the CDR3 is TGTGCCAGCAGCTTAGCCCCCAACTGGACCAGCCGGCACGGGAACACTGAAGCTTTCTTT. Translation gives CASSLAPNWTSRHGNTEAFF.

V gene TRBV27 combines with J gene TRBJ2-1; maybe TRBD1 (5 bases). V shed 5 bases and J shed 6 bases, with 11 bases lying between them. CDR1 is MNHEY and CDR2 is SMNVEV in the germline V gene (reference sequence). This CDR3 region has 13 residues. The CDR3 is CASSRRVPNEQFF. CDR3 coding DNA: TGTGCCAGCAGTCGCAGGGTACCCAATGAGCAGTTCTTC.

The CDR3 region is CASSYGTSGGDTQYF. The CDR3 DNA follows: TGTGCCAGCAGCTACGGGACTAGCGGGGGAGATACGCAGTATTTT. V and J are TRBV9 and TRBJ2-3; the match to TRBD2 covers 14 bases. The V gene's germline CDR1 is SGDLS and CDR2 YYNGEE. This CDR3 is 15 amino acids long. The trim removed 4 bases at V and 5 bases at J, leaving 3 bases unmatched. The variable domain in full, completed from reference TRBV9 and TRBJ2-3, reads DSGVTQTPKHLITATGQRVTLRCSPRSGDLSVYWYQQSLDQGLQFLIQYYNGEERAKGNILERFSAQQFPDLHSELNLSSLELGDSALYFCASSYGTSGGDTQYFGPGTRLTVL.

The V call is TRBV27, the J call TRBJ1-6; 7 nucleotides agree with TRBD1. With 6 bases clipped from V and 9 bases from J, the junction kept 8 bases outside the gene matches. The V gene's germline CDR1 is MNHEY and CDR2 SMNVEV (reference sequence). The CDR3 sequence is 14 residues long. Here the CDR3 reads CASSSTGVSSPLHF. DNA of the CDR3: TGTGCCAGCAGCTCTACAGGGGTGAGTTCACCCCTCCACTTT.

V and J are TRBV6-1 and TRBJ1-4; 7 nucleotides align to TRBD1. Trimming removed 6 bases from V and 0 bases from J; junction bases left unmatched: 1. Germline V gene data show CDR1 as MNHNS and CDR2 as SASEGT. There are 14 residues in the CDR3. CDR3 sequence reads: CASRGQTTNEKLFF. In DNA form, the CDR3 reads TGTGCCAGCAGGGGACAGACAACTAATGAAAAACTGTTTTTT.

This clonotype was seen only a few times. This chain joins TRBV19 and TRBJ1-1, with D possibly matching TRBD1 (6 bases). Trimming left V 9 bases short and J 6 bases short, with 23 bases between. The CDR3 totals 15 residues. Germline CDR1 and CDR2: LNHDA and SQIVND (reference sequence). In DNA form, the CDR3 reads TGTGCCAGCCATGTGGTAGGGCAGGGGCGCCCTGAAGCTTTCTTT. Its protein product is CASHVVGQGRPEAFF.

In its sample, this clonotype was seen a few times. The rearrangement joins TRBV6-1 to TRBJ1-2; tentative D call: TRBD1 (6 bases). Germline V lookup: CDR1 MNHNS, CDR2 SASEGT. The CDR3 contains 15 residues. Trimming removed 2 bases at V and 8 bases at J, with 18 bases between. The CDR3 protein is CASSENVQGLRGYTF. For the CDR3, the DNA is TGTGCCAGCAGTGAAAATGTACAGGGCCTTCGGGGCTACACCTTC.

In its sample, this clonotype was seen a few times. The gene calls are TRBV20-1 and TRBJ1-2, with D unclear. The CDR3 sequence is 14 residues long. From germline, CDR1 is DFQATT and CDR2 SNEGSKA (reference sequence). Deletions cut 1 base from V and 4 bases from J, with 13 bases between. The CDR3: CSARVGRDFYGYTF. Here the CDR3 DNA reads TGCAGTGCTAGAGTGGGCAGAGATTTCTATGGCTACACCTTC.

The chain links TRBV2 to TRBJ1-1; D not certain. The ends were cut back, 7 bases at V and 2 bases at J, with 11 bases in the middle. The CDR3 totals 13 residues. CDR1 and CDR2 (germline): SNHLY, FYNNEI. For the CDR3, the DNA is TGTGCCAGCACAACTCTGGGAAACACTGAAGCTTTCTTT. As protein: CASTTLGNTEAFF.

This rearrangement joins TRBV5-1 to TRBJ2-5, with a possible D match to TRBD2 (5 bases). The CDR3 runs 16 residues. With 0 bases removed from V and 2 bases from J, the gap between germline ends came to 14 bases. Germline V gives CDR1 SGHRS, CDR2 YFSETQ. The DNA of the CDR3 is TGCGCCAGCAGCTTGGCCGGGGTAGTGCGGCAAGAGACCCAGTACTTC. It translates to CASSLAGVVRQETQYF.

This clonotype was seen just once. The chain has TRBV10-3 and TRBJ1-6, with TRBD1 matching over 9 bases. The CDR3 has 13 residues. The germline CDR1 and CDR2 sequences are ENHRY and SYGVKD. V lost 10 bases, J lost 8 bases, and 6 bases stayed unmatched. CDR3 residues: CATLQGADSPLHF. The DNA for the CDR3 is TGTGCCACCCTACAGGGGGCGGATTCACCCCTCCACTTT.

The chain links TRBV12-3 or TRBV12-4 to TRBJ2-2; D is tentatively TRBD1 or TRBD2 (5 bases each). This CDR3 has 17 residues. V gave up 7 bases and J gave up 4 bases, with 22 bases separating them. CDR3 loop: CASNPGSWLNVTGELFF. The CDR3 DNA reads TGTGCCAGCAACCCAGGGAGCTGGTTAAACGTCACCGGGGAGCTGTTTTTT.

The chain employs TRBV19 and TRBJ2-5, with 12 bases matching TRBD2. V trimming: 1 base; J trimming: 5 bases; junction bases outside the gene matches: 8. Germline V lookup: CDR1 LNHDA, CDR2 SQIVND (reference sequence). The CDR3 is 17 amino acids. CDR3 protein: CASSIGTSGTLQETQYF. CDR3 nucleotides: TGTGCCAGTAGTATAGGGACTAGCGGGACCCTCCAGGAGACCCAGTACTTC.

This clonotype turned up a few times. The CDR3 DNA follows: TGTGCCAGCAGCCCGGGACAGAACACTGAAGCTTTCTTT. This codes for CASSPGQNTEAFF. This chain joins TRBV7-2 and TRBJ1-1; tentatively, D is TRBD1 (6 bases). V lost 5 bases and J 1 base, leaving 8 bases between the germline ends. In germline, CDR1 is SGHTA, CDR2 FQGNSA. The CDR3 is made up of 13 amino acids.

The chain couples TRBV20-1 to TRBJ2-2; D may be TRBD2 (5 bases). This CDR3 has 14 amino acids. V lost 5 bases and J 0 bases, leaving 10 bases between the germline ends. Germline-derived CDR1 and CDR2 are DFQATT and SNEGSKA (reference sequence). Here the CDR3 DNA reads TGCAGTGCTCCCGACTATACGAACACCGGGGAGCTGTTTTTT. Its protein product is CSAPDYTNTGELFF.

V gene TRBV11-1 combines with J gene TRBJ2-3; D is unclear. Looked up from germline, CDR1 is SGHAT and CDR2 is FQDESV (reference sequence). This CDR3 has 15 amino acids. Between the trimmed V and J ends, which lost 5 bases and 0 bases, there was a span of 12 bases. As DNA, the CDR3 is TGTGCCAGCAGCCCGACTCACGCTAGCACAGATACGCAGTATTTT. Translation: CASSPTHASTDTQYF. The full variable domain, its missing parts supplied by reference TRBV11-1 and TRBJ2-3, is EAEVAQSPRYKITEKSQAVAFWCDPISGHATLYWYRQILGQGPELLVQFQDESVVDDSQLPKDRFSAERLKGVDSTLKIQPAELGDSAMYLCASSPTHASTDTQYFGPGTRLTVL.

The DNA for the CDR3 is TGTGCCACCAGTGATCCTCGGACAGGGGGAGAGACCCAGTACTTC. Translation gives CATSDPRTGGETQYF. The chain employs TRBV24-1 and TRBJ2-5; TRBD1 matches 10 bases. Looked up from germline, CDR1 is KGHDR and CDR2 is SFDVKD. The CDR3 contains 15 residues. J lost 4 bases, V lost 3 bases, and 4 bases had no gene match.

The chain links TRBV15 to TRBJ2-5; D is unresolved. The CDR3 extends over 16 amino acids. The germline gives CDR1 LNHNV, CDR2 YYDKDF (reference sequence). Trimming removed 0 bases from V and 3 bases from J, with 14 bases in between. Here the CDR3 reads CATSRDLNEMKETQYF. The DNA for the CDR3 is TGTGCCACCAGCAGAGATCTTAACGAGATGAAAGAGACCCAGTACTTC. Drawing the rest from reference TRBV15 and TRBJ2-5, the complete variable domain is DAMVIQNPRYQVTQFGKPVTLSCSQTLNHNVMYWYQQKSSQAPKLLFHYYDKDFNNEADTPDNFQSRRPNTSFCFLDIRSPGLGDTAMYLCATSRDLNEMKETQYFGPGTRLLVL.